These 21 T cell receptor beta chains share one sample of origin, sequenced in a study of blood T cell repertoires in COVID-19. Measured with immunoSEQ multiplex PCR; TCRdb has only the in-frame clones, and not every one. The repertoire has under 250,000 clones, around 83% of them found once; the top ten carry roughly 8.7%. Sequences were obtained from peripheral blood. The receptors here all came from a man aged 35-49 years with active or convalescent COVID-19.

The rearrangement links TRBV7-3 to TRBJ2-7; TRBD1 is a possible D gene (6 bases). The CDR3 runs to 14 residues. Trimming took off 0 bases at V and 0 bases at J, with 6 bases between the two ends. Germline V gene sequence: CDR1 SGHTA, CDR2 FQGTGA. The CDR3 sequence: CASSLTDSSYEQYF. CDR3 sequence (DNA): TGTGCCAGCAGCTTAACGGACAGCTCCTACGAGCAGTACTTC.

Note on this clone: Other nucleotide sequences from this sample produce the same CDR3. The CDR3 DNA reads TGCGCCAGCAGCTTGGGGCAGGGAAACACCGGGGAGCTGTTTTTT. Translation gives CASSLGQGNTGELFF. The gene calls are TRBV5-1 and TRBJ2-2; possible D gene TRBD1, 5 bases. Trimming stripped 0 bases from V and 2 bases from J, with 8 bases between. This CDR3 has 15 residues. Per germline, CDR1 SGHRS and CDR2 YFSETQ.

This clone was observed a handful of times. This sample also contains other DNA sequences that code for the same CDR3. The chain is built from TRBV5-1 and TRBJ2-7, with a weak D call TRBD2 (5 bases). Between the trimmed V and J ends, which lost 0 bases and 3 bases, there was a span of 7 bases. The CDR3 runs 13 residues. Per the germline V gene, CDR1 is SGHRS and CDR2 is YFSETQ. The CDR3, as DNA: TGCGCCAGCAGCTTGGGGGCGGGCTACGAGCAGTACTTC. Residues: CASSLGAGYEQYF.

The chain carries TRBV19 and TRBJ1-1, with D possibly TRBD1 on 5 matching bases. The V end lost 0 bases, the J end lost 1 base, and 9 bases lay between the germline ends. Germline V lookup: CDR1 LNHDA, CDR2 SQIVND (reference sequence). CDR3 size: 15 residues. CDR3 loop: CASSIELTGNTEAFF. The CDR3 DNA reads as TGTGCCAGTAGTATAGAGCTAACAGGGAACACTGAAGCTTTCTTT.

The rearrangement joins TRBV7-9 to TRBJ2-3; D may be TRBD1 (6 bases). The CDR3 covers 15 residues. V lost 1 base and J lost 5, with 13 bases in between. Per germline, CDR1 SEHNR and CDR2 FQNEAQ (reference sequence). The CDR3 protein is CASSLVPDRGDTQYF. The CDR3 DNA follows: TGTGCCAGCAGCTTAGTTCCGGACAGAGGAGATACGCAGTATTTT.

The chain has TRBV19 and TRBJ1-1; D uncertain. The CDR3 runs 12 residues. Germline values: CDR1 LNHDA, CDR2 SQIVND (reference sequence). Between the trimmed V and J ends, which lost 3 bases and 11 bases, there was a span of 13 bases. The CDR3, as DNA: TGTGCCAGTAGTATCACACCATCGAAGGCTTTCTTT. Its protein is CASSITPSKAFF.

The genes are TRBV19 and TRBJ1-4, with a tentative D call TRBD1 (6 bases). CDR1 LNHDA and CDR2 SQIVND come from the germline V gene (reference sequence). The CDR3 has 14 residues. Trimming cost V 4 bases and J 8 bases, with 14 bases left between them. CDR3 residues: CASSTTQGWEKLFF. CDR3 DNA sequence: TGTGCCAGTAGTACCACACAGGGTTGGGAAAAACTGTTTTTT.

V is TRBV11-3 and J is TRBJ1-2, with a tentative D call TRBD1 (6 bases). The CDR3 sequence is 12 residues long. V dropped 5 bases and J dropped 5 bases, with 9 bases sitting between them. CDR1 SGHNT and CDR2 YENEEA come from the germline V gene. CDR3 nucleotide sequence: TGTGCCAGCAGCCTGGACAGATATGGCTACACCTTC. It translates to CASSLDRYGYTF.

The V gene is TRBV5-1, the J gene TRBJ1-2, with unresolved D. CDR3 length: 13 residues. The V end was cut by 4 bases, the J end by 4 bases, with 11 bases between. In germline, CDR1 is SGHRS, CDR2 YFSETQ. The CDR3 nucleotides are TGCGCCAGCAGCGAAAACGGGATCTATGGCTACACCTTC. Its translation: CASSENGIYGYTF.

The J gene is TRBJ1-4, the V gene TRBV7-8; possible D gene TRBD1, 6 bases. Germline CDR1 is SGHVS and CDR2 is FQNEAQ. The V gene lost 5 bases and the J gene lost 3 bases, with 13 bases spanning the gap. CDR3 length equals 15 residues. CDR3 in amino acids: CASSQQGMANEKLFF. For the CDR3, the DNA is TGTGCCAGCAGCCAACAGGGAATGGCTAATGAAAAACTGTTTTTT.

The chain has TRBV19 and TRBJ1-1, with TRBD1 identical over 9 bases. V lost 3 bases to trimming and J lost 10 bases; unmatched junction nucleotides: 9. CDR1 and CDR2 (germline): LNHDA, SQIVND (reference sequence). This CDR3 has 14 residues. The CDR3 is CASSIWDRDPSAFF. CDR3 DNA: TGTGCCAGTAGTATCTGGGACAGGGACCCCTCAGCTTTCTTT.

This clone was counted once. This chain joins TRBV6-2 or TRBV6-3 and TRBJ1-1, with 10 bases aligning to TRBD1. J gave up 3 bases and V 2 bases, and 3 bases lay outside the gene matches. The CDR3 totals 15 residues. Germline CDR1 is MNHEY and CDR2 is SVGEGT. The CDR3 region has the DNA TGTGCCAGCAGTTACGGGACAGGGGTGTACACTGAAGCTTTCTTT. This sequence encodes CASSYGTGVYTEAFF.

The rearrangement joins TRBV5-5 to TRBJ1-2; no firm D call. The CDR3 loop spans 13 amino acids. Per the germline V gene, CDR1 is SGHKS and CDR2 is YYEKEE (reference sequence). The V end was cut by 4 bases, the J end by 4 bases, with 11 bases between. CDR3 DNA: TGTGCCAGCAGCATAAGCTATCTCTATGGCTACACCTTC. It yields the protein CASSISYLYGYTF.

This chain links TRBV19 with TRBJ2-5; TRBD2 matches 8 bases. Germline trimming cut 3 bases from V and 0 bases from J; bases unmatched to any gene: 9. The CDR3 covers 17 residues. Germline loops: CDR1 LNHDA, CDR2 SQIVND (reference sequence). For the CDR3, the DNA is TGTGCCAGTAGTATCAGTACTAGCGGAACGTACCAAGAGACCCAGTACTTC. As protein: CASSISTSGTYQETQYF.

The CDR3, as DNA: TGCAGCGTACTACAGGGGGGGAACACTGAAGCTTTCTTT. It encodes CSVLQGGNTEAFF. The chain is built from TRBV29-1 and TRBJ1-1; 8 nucleotides match TRBD1. V trimming: 6 bases; J trimming: 1 base; junction bases outside the gene matches: 4. CDR1 SQVTM and CDR2 ANQGSEA come from the germline V gene. The CDR3 length is 13 residues.

The count of this clone is one. V is TRBV6-5 and J is TRBJ1-1, with a possible D match to TRBD1 (5 bases). Germline V gene sequence: CDR1 MNHEY, CDR2 SVGAGI. This CDR3 spans 13 amino acids. V lost 6 bases and J lost 5, with 13 bases in between. CDR3 amino acids: CASRLGLGTEAFF. Here the CDR3 DNA reads TGTGCCAGCAGACTGGGGCTAGGGACTGAAGCTTTCTTT.

The V call is TRBV24-1, the J call TRBJ2-5, with 7 bases lining up with TRBD1. The CDR3 covers 12 residues. The germline V gene encodes CDR1 KGHDR and CDR2 SFDVKD. Trimming removed 9 bases from V and 8 bases from J; junction bases left unmatched: 8. CDR3 amino acids: CATSRDSSTQYF. The CDR3 DNA reads as TGTGCCACCTCCCGGGACAGTAGCACCCAGTACTTC.

The chain has TRBV7-9 and TRBJ2-3, with TRBD2 matching over 8 bases. The V segment lost 4 bases and the J segment 2 bases; nucleotides outside the gene matches: 8. The CDR3 is 16 residues long. Looked up from germline, CDR1 is SEHNR and CDR2 is FQNEAQ (reference sequence). CDR3 in amino acids: CASSYPSGLNTDTQYF. The CDR3 bases are TGTGCCAGCAGCTATCCTAGCGGGCTGAACACAGATACGCAGTATTTT.

The chain links TRBV5-3 to TRBJ2-5; the match to TRBD2 covers 14 bases. TRBV5-3 is treated as an ORF (open reading frame) with a function not yet certain. The ends lost 0 bases at V and 4 bases at J; junction bases unmatched: 5. This CDR3 comprises 17 residues. The CDR3 region is CARSLGTSGRNTETQYF. Here the CDR3 DNA reads TGTGCCAGAAGCTTGGGGACTAGCGGGAGGAATACAGAGACCCAGTACTTC.

This chain uses TRBV11-3 with TRBJ2-2; possible D gene TRBD2, 6 bases. V lost 3 bases and J 6 bases, leaving 14 bases between the germline ends. The germline gives CDR1 SGHNT, CDR2 YENEEA. The CDR3 covers 15 residues. The CDR3 is CASSFTLWGAGELFF. The CDR3 DNA is TGTGCCAGCAGCTTTACCCTTTGGGGGGCCGGGGAGCTGTTTTTT. Looking up the rest from reference TRBV11-3 and TRBJ2-2 gives the full variable domain: EAGVVQSPRYKIIEKKQPVAFWCNPISGHNTLYWYLQNLGQGPELLIRYENEEAVDDSQLPKDRFSAERLKGVDSTLKIQPAELGDSAVYLCASSFTLWGAGELFFGEGSRLTVL.

J is TRBJ2-7 and V is TRBV3-1 (or the pseudogene TRBV3-2), with 10 bases fitting TRBD1. Germline assignment: CDR1 LGHDT and CDR2 YNNKEL (reference sequence). This CDR3 comprises 14 residues. Losses at the gene ends were 5 bases for V and 6 bases for J; bases not matched to a gene: 7. The CDR3 protein is CASSYRQGAREQYF. The DNA for the CDR3 is TGTGCCAGCAGCTACCGACAGGGGGCGCGCGAGCAGTACTTC.